There are many counts of the clone carrying this T cell receptor (beta chain). The antigen remains unidentified. These data are taken from a study of T cells in Graves' hyperthyroidism and ophthalmopathy. Study details: It was at initial diagnosis, before any treatment, that peripheral blood was collected. General study findings and limits: Separating ophthalmopathy from stable hyperthyroidism was achieved by a 13 V-J model.

V shed 5 bases and J shed 5 bases, with 19 bases lying between them. Germline lookup yields CDR1 DFQATT and CDR2 SNEGSKA (reference sequence). The length of the CDR3 is 15 residues. What was amplified from RNA transcripts were TCR beta CDR3 regions. An initial round of RT-PCR targeting the TCR CDR3 relied on the HTBI primer set. TCRdb redid the calling of the multiplex PCR reads with MiXCR, one entry per CDR3 protein. The profile shows approximately 430,000 distinct CDR3 sequences, approximately 14% of them singletons. Patients aged 18 to 65 had newly diagnosed hyperthyroidism that had lasted under 2 months. Criteria for exclusion of patients were uncontrolled infection, other autoimmune disease, pregnancy or lactation.

The sequence came from a woman aged 18-29 years with Graves' hyperthyroidism. The chain links TRBV20-1 to TRBJ1-5; D uncertain. The sequenced sample was blood. CDR3 loop: CSADSGSSRYQPQHF. The CDR3 DNA reads TGCAGTGCTGACTCTGGGAGCAGTCGCTATCAGCCCCAGCATTTT.